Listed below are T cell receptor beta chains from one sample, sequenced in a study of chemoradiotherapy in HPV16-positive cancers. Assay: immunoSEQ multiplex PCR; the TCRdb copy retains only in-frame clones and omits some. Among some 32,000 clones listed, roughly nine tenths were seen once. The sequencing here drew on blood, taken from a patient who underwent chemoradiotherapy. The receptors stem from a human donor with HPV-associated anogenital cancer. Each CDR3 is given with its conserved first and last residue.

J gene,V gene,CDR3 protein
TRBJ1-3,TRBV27,CAIRTGSSGNTIYF
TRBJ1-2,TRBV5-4,CAIGKGISDSAHTF
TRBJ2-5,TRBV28,CASSPGTAYLQETQYF
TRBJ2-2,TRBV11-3,CASQEQRGELFF
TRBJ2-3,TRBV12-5,CASGLTGADTQYF
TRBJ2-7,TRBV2,CASSGAGPEQYF
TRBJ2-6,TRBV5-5,CASSLEGFSGANVLTF
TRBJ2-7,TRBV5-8,CAHGNDRGLSSYEQYF
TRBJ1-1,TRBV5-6,CASKFTGRPEAFF
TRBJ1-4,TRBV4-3,CASSQKGRGTNEKLFF
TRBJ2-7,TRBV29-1,CSVEQTVPYEQYF
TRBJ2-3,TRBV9,CASSVTQSTDTQYF
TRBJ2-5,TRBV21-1,CASSKDPEGPGETQYF
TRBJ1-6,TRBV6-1,CATQRAVYNSPLHF
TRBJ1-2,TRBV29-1,CSADAGLANYGYTF
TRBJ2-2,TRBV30,CAGFGLSGELFF
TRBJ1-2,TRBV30,CAWSVQGFGSF
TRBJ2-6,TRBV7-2,CASSPPPTNVLTF
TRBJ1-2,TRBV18,CASSPPAGVNYGYTF
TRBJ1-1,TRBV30,CAWSVDVNTEAFF
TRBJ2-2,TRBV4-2,CASSPQPFNTGELFF
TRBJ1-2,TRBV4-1,CASSHAGTTDYGYTF
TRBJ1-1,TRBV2,CASSEGTGRTEAFF
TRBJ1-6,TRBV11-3,CASSFGQNNSPLHF
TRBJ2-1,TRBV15,CATSSLLAENEQFF
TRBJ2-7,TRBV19,CASSIGSTGYKQYF
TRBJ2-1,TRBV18,CASHKSGSSGGHNEQFF
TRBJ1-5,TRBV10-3,CAISVRQGDQPQHF